What follows is one T cell receptor (beta chain) and its context. Its antigen is as yet unknown. This entry belongs to a study of OX40 agonist ivuxolimab in advanced cancers. The CDR3 is made up of 14 amino acids. The V gene lost 5 bases and the J gene lost 2 bases, with 15 bases spanning the gap. CDR1 is GTSNPN and CDR2 is SVGIG in the germline V gene (reference sequence). Study conclusions and caveats: Certain nonresponding patients likewise had low normalized T-cell clonal expansion.

The protocol was immunoSEQ multiplex PCR, while the TCRdb copy is restricted to in-frame clones and leaves out a portion. The sample consists of around 70,000 clones, over 80% of them appearing once. The clonotype originates from an adult with an advanced solid tumor such as melanoma, head and neck, liver or kidney cancer. The V and J genes are TRBV30 and TRBJ1-2; D gene unclear. The sample was CD4+ or CD8+ T cells sorted from blood, taken in a trial of the OX40 agonist ivuxolimab. The CDR3 bases are TGTGCCTGGGGGAGCGACACAGTCAACTATGGCTACACCTTC. Its protein product is CAWGSDTVNYGYTF.